These T cell receptor beta chains were read from a single sample in a study of graft-versus-host responses after intestinal transplantation. This table comes from immunoSEQ multiplex PCR, and its TCRdb copy is limited to in-frame clones, with some not included. Altogether tens of thousands of clones are present, 75% to 90% being singletons, with the ten largest covering under 20%. The sample consisted of ileum tissue, taken around 190 days after intestinal transplant. The receptors originated from a human patient who received an intestinal transplant, so some T cells may come from the graft donor. Each CDR3 is given with its conserved first and last residue. D genes are given only for firm matches. Where a row states a size, it is once, few, many or the class of an expanded clone; other rows omit it.

TRBJ2-5 | NA | TRBV15 | NA | CATSTRSTGETQYF | TGTGCCACCAGCACCCGGAGCACTGGGGAGACCCAGTACTTC
TRBJ1-6 | NA | TRBV7-9 | NA | CASSSREGTYNSPLHF | TGTGCCAGCAGCAGTAGGGAAGGCACCTATAATTCACCCCTCCACTTT
TRBJ1-2 | NA | TRBV18 | NA | CASSPQQGDGYTF | TGTGCCAGCTCACCACAGCAGGGAGATGGCTACACCTTC
TRBJ1-1 | NA | TRBV4-2 | NA | CASSQDEGGTEAFF | TGTGCCAGCAGCCAAGATGAGGGGGGCACTGAAGCTTTCTTT
TRBJ1-2 | NA | TRBV19 | NA | CASSIGANYGYTF | TGTGCCAGTAGTATCGGAGCTAACTATGGCTACACCTTC
TRBJ1-2 | TRBD1 | TRBV6-1 | NA | CASWDSPYGYTF | TGTGCCAGCTGGGACAGCCCATATGGCTACACCTTC
TRBJ2-1 | TRBD2 | TRBV9 | once | CASSRGLAGINEQFF | TGTGCCAGCAGCCGCGGACTAGCGGGAATCAATGAGCAGTTCTTC
TRBJ2-1 | TRBD1 | TRBV4-1 | NA | CASSPSTARGRDTNEQFF | TGCGCCAGCAGCCCATCGACCGCCAGGGGGCGAGACACCAATGAGCAGTTCTTC
TRBJ1-4 | TRBD1 | TRBV29-1 | NA | CSANAQGATEKLFF | TGCAGCGCCAATGCCCAGGGGGCGACCGAAAAACTGTTTTTT
TRBJ2-1 | TRBD2 | TRBV7-9 | NA | CASSSGTSGGRTVF | TGTGCCAGCAGCTCCGGGACTAGCGGGGGGCGGACAGTCTTC
TRBJ2-7 | NA | TRBV6-5 | NA | CASSSGSWSYEQYF | TGTGCCAGCAGTTCAGGGTCGTGGTCCTACGAGCAGTACTTC
TRBJ2-3 | NA | TRBV18 | once | CASSPPGRGTDTQYF | TGTGCCAGCTCACCACCGGGGCGCGGCACAGATACGCAGTATTTT
TRBJ2-7 | TRBD2 | TRBV6-4 | NA | CASSDSDREGVDYEQYF | TGTGCCAGCAGTGACTCGGATCGGGAGGGTGTTGACTACGAGCAGTACTTC
TRBJ2-3 | NA | TRBV6-5 | NA | CASSSAGRGDTQYF | TGTGCCAGCAGTTCGGCAGGGAGAGGGGATACGCAGTATTTT
TRBJ1-1 | NA | TRBV7-9 | NA | CASSLEGVYTEAFF | TGTGCCAGCAGCTTAGAAGGGGTGTACACTGAAGCTTTCTTT
TRBJ2-1 | NA | TRBV19 | NA | CASSIDIYNEQFF | TGTGCCAGTAGTATAGATATCTACAATGAGCAGTTCTTC
TRBJ1-6 | TRBD1 | TRBV30 | NA | CASNSGGHSPLHF | TGTGCCTCTAACTCAGGGGGCCATTCACCCCTCCACTTT
TRBJ1-2 | NA | TRBV27 | NA | CASKFGIYSNYGYTF | TGTGCCAGCAAGTTTGGAATCTACTCTAACTATGGCTACACCTTC
TRBJ2-2 | NA | TRBV5-1 | once | CASSWRSNTGELFF | TGCGCCAGCAGCTGGAGGTCGAACACCGGGGAGCTGTTTTTT
TRBJ2-7 | TRBD1 | TRBV30 | NA | CAWSPDRGHEQYF | TGTGCCTGGAGCCCGGACAGGGGTCACGAGCAGTACTTC
TRBJ1-4 | TRBD1 | TRBV4-2 | once | CASSQGDRDNEKLFF | TGTGCCAGCAGCCAAGGGGACAGGGATAATGAAAAACTGTTTTTT
TRBJ1-5 | NA | TRBV2 | few | CASHWTENSNQPQHF | TGTGCCAGCCACTGGACAGAGAATAGCAATCAGCCCCAGCATTTT
TRBJ2-5 | NA | TRBV5-1 | NA | CASSRQSETQYF | TGCGCCAGCTCCCGACAGAGTGAGACCCAGTACTTC
TRBJ1-1 | TRBD1 | TRBV27 | NA | CASSPRDRMNTEAFF | TGTGCCAGCAGTCCAAGGGACAGGATGAACACTGAAGCTTTCTTT
TRBJ2-1 | TRBD1 | TRBV27 | NA | CASSPRDRVHNEQFF | TGTGCCAGCAGTCCGCGGGACAGGGTCCACAATGAGCAGTTCTTC
TRBJ2-7 | NA | TRBV2 | NA | CASSPDRIFSYEQYF | TGTGCCAGCAGCCCAGACAGGATCTTTTCCTACGAGCAGTACTTC
TRBJ1-1 | NA | TRBV7-9 | NA | CASSWGGAGRAFF | TGTGCCAGCAGCTGGGGGGGGGCAGGCAGGGCTTTCTTT
TRBJ2-3 | NA | TRBV27 | NA | CASRDRGHNTDTQYF | TGTGCCAGCAGGGATAGGGGACACAACACAGATACGCAGTATTTT
TRBJ2-5 | NA | TRBV14 | few | CASSQASTWTQYF | TGTGCCAGCAGCCAAGCTTCTACTTGGACCCAGTACTTC
TRBJ2-7 | TRBD1 | TRBV28 | NA | CASIPGTGDEQYF | TGTGCCAGCATCCCCGGGACAGGTGACGAGCAGTACTTC
TRBJ2-7 | NA | TRBV7-9 | once | CASSPFPSYEQYF | TGTGCCAGCAGCCCCTTTCCCTCCTACGAGCAGTACTTC
TRBJ2-7 | TRBD1 | TRBV7-8 | NA | CASSLGTVEQYF | TGTGCCAGCAGCCTGGGGACAGTCGAGCAGTACTTC
TRBJ2-7 | NA | TRBV30 | NA | CAWSEPGHPYEQYF | TGTGCCTGGAGTGAACCGGGACACCCCTACGAGCAGTACTTC
TRBJ2-7 | NA | TRBV7-9 | NA | CASSLGVGVGEQYF | TGTGCCAGCAGCTTAGGAGTTGGGGTGGGAGAGCAGTACTTC
TRBJ1-6 | TRBD1 | TRBV6-5 | few | CASSYSPGTGRTPLHF | TGTGCCAGCAGTTACTCACCCGGGACAGGGAGGACACCCCTCCACTTT
TRBJ2-3 | TRBD2 | TRBV7-8 | NA | CASSLAERELDTQYF | TGTGCCAGCAGCTTAGCAGAGCGGGAGTTAGATACGCAGTATTTT